One and the same sample provided the 21 T cell receptor beta chains below, sequenced in a study of T-cell reconstitution after alpha-beta-depleted transplantation in children. Library preparation (for TCRbeta) was performed with unique molecular identifiers. TCRdb itself ran the PCR reads through MiXCR, one entry per CDR3 protein. The sample contains 40,000 to 60,000 distinct CDR3 sequences, about 9% of which appear only once. The sample consisted of PBMCs, mostly from graft donor cells, taken 60 days after TCRalphabeta/CD19-depleted stem cell transplant. The receptor set was obtained from a male patient aged 2-15 years who had a stem cell transplant for chronic granulomatous disease, so the T cells may come from the graft donor.

This clonotype has just a few counts. The CDR3 spells CASSPGWAANYGYTF. The CDR3 DNA reads TGTGCCAGCAGCCCAGGGTGGGCAGCTAACTATGGCTACACCTTC. This chain connects TRBV3-1 to TRBJ1-2; D perhaps matches TRBD1 (5 bases). The germline CDR1 and CDR2 sequences are LGHDT and YNNKEL (reference sequence). Trimming cost V 4 bases and J 0 bases, with 12 bases left between them. The CDR3 spans 15 residues.

Comments on this clonotype: This could be a read error, since a much larger clone is one nucleotide away. The rearrangement links TRBV20-1 to TRBJ2-5, with D uncertain. The V gene's germline CDR1 is DFQATT and CDR2 SNEGSKA (reference sequence). The CDR3 contains 14 residues. CDR3 DNA: TGCAGTGCTAGAGTCAGTGAGCTCCAAGGGACCCAGTACTTC. It encodes CSARVSELQGTQYF.

This clonotype showed up many times. The J gene is TRBJ2-3, the V gene TRBV20-1, with a tentative D call TRBD1 (6 bases). Germline assignment: CDR1 DFQATT and CDR2 SNEGSKA (reference sequence). Trimming cost V 5 bases and J 0 bases, with 18 bases left between them. The CDR3 is 16 residues long. The CDR3 protein is CSAPLGQSYSTDTQYF. The CDR3 DNA is TGCAGTGCTCCGCTCGGACAGTCCTATAGCACAGATACGCAGTATTTT.

This clonotype was recorded at least ten times. The V gene is TRBV5-1, the J gene TRBJ2-7, with 10 bases lining up with TRBD1. J gave up 4 bases and V 3 bases, and 10 bases lay outside the gene matches. CDR1 and CDR2 from the germline V gene are SGHRS and YFSETQ. This CDR3 has 16 amino acids. The CDR3 DNA reads as TGCGCCAGCAGCTCTTACCCGTCGGGACAGGGGTACGAGCAGTACTTC. Encoded protein: CASSSYPSGQGYEQYF.

This clonotype was seen many times. The chain carries TRBV19 and TRBJ2-6; D is unclear. The germline V and J ends were trimmed by 2 bases and 0 bases, with 2 bases remaining between them. Germline V gene data show CDR1 as LNHDA and CDR2 as SQIVND (reference sequence). The CDR3 covers 14 residues. The CDR3 region has the DNA TGTGCCAGTAGTATAATCTCTGGGGCCAACGTCCTGACTTTC. This sequence encodes CASSIISGANVLTF. Supplemented by reference TRBV19 and TRBJ2-6, the full variable domain reads DGGITQSPKYLFRKEGQNVTLSCEQNLNHDAMYWYRQDPGQGLRLIYYSQIVNDFQKGDIAEGYSVSREKKESFPLTVTSAQKNPTAFYLCASSIISGANVLTFGAGSRLTVL.

The sample holds a few counts of this clonotype. This chain links TRBV19 with TRBJ2-1; D assignment may be TRBD1 or TRBD2 (6 bases each). Trimming cost V 3 bases and J 0 bases, with 15 bases left between them. Germline V lookup: CDR1 LNHDA, CDR2 SQIVND (reference sequence). The CDR3 contains 17 residues. CDR3 sequence reads: CASSILRGENSYNEQFF. DNA for the CDR3: TGTGCCAGTAGTATTCTAAGGGGGGAGAACTCCTACAATGAGCAGTTCTTC. The variable domain in full, completed from reference TRBV19 and TRBJ2-1, reads DGGITQSPKYLFRKEGQNVTLSCEQNLNHDAMYWYRQDPGQGLRLIYYSQIVNDFQKGDIAEGYSVSREKKESFPLTVTSAQKNPTAFYLCASSILRGENSYNEQFFGPGTRLTVL.

In this sample, this clonotype turned up many times. The chain couples TRBV25-1 to TRBJ1-1; D is uncertain. Germline V gene sequence: CDR1 MGHDK, CDR2 SYGVNS. This CDR3 is 13 amino acids long. Trimming pared 6 bases from V and 1 base from J, leaving 9 bases between. CDR3 sequence: CASRIGGNTEAFF. In nucleotides, the CDR3 is TGTGCCAGCAGGATAGGAGGGAACACTGAAGCTTTCTTT.

This chain connects TRBV20-1 to TRBJ1-1, with a possible D match to TRBD1 (5 bases). Germline values: CDR1 DFQATT, CDR2 SNEGSKA (reference sequence). Trimming took off 3 bases at V and 6 bases at J, with 17 bases between the two ends. CDR3 length: 14 amino acids. The DNA for the CDR3 is TGCAGTGCTAGGCTATCGGGCCAGGGCCCTGAAGCTTTCTTT. The encoded protein is CSARLSGQGPEAFF.

The chain links TRBV5-1 to TRBJ2-3; possibly TRBD1 for D (5 bases). In germline, CDR1 is SGHRS, CDR2 YFSETQ. The V end lost 0 bases, the J end lost 4 bases, and 9 bases lay between the germline ends. This CDR3 has 14 residues. The CDR3 sequence is CASSLGTSADTQYF. Written as DNA, the CDR3 is TGCGCCAGCAGCTTGGGGACATCGGCAGATACGCAGTATTTT. Supplemented by reference TRBV5-1 and TRBJ2-3, the full variable domain reads KAGVTQTPRYLIKTRGQQVTLSCSPISGHRSVSWYQQTPGQGLQFLFEYFSETQRNKGNFPGRFSGRQFSNSRSEMNVSTLELGDSALYLCASSLGTSADTQYFGPGTRLTVL.

The table lists this clonotype with many counts. This chain uses TRBV12-3 or TRBV12-4 with TRBJ1-5; 7 nucleotides agree with TRBD1. Trimming cost V 0 bases and J 0 bases; bases outside gene matches: 5. The CDR3 is 17 amino acids. Here the CDR3 reads CASSLAQGGHSNQPQHF. The CDR3 bases are TGTGCCAGCAGTTTAGCGCAGGGGGGACATAGCAATCAGCCCCAGCATTTT.

V usage is TRBV12-3 or TRBV12-4 and J usage is TRBJ2-1; D is perhaps TRBD2 (6 bases). The CDR3 sequence is 11 residues long. Trimming took 6 bases from V and 11 from J, leaving 11 bases between them. The CDR3 DNA reads as TGTGCCAGCAGCCCGGGCGGGAAGCAGTTCTTC. Protein sequence: CASSPGGKQFF.

This clonotype has at least ten counts. The V call is TRBV7-9, the J call TRBJ2-7; D uncertain. There are 11 residues in the CDR3. The germline gives CDR1 SEHNR, CDR2 FQNEAQ (reference sequence). V lost 3 bases, J lost 4 bases, and 4 bases lay in between. In DNA, the CDR3 is TGTGCCAGCAGCTTTAGTTACGAGCAGTACTTC. Protein sequence: CASSFSYEQYF.

At least ten counts were recorded for this clonotype. V usage is TRBV27 and J usage is TRBJ1-6; TRBD1 might be the D (5 bases). This CDR3 has 14 amino acids. The V gene lost 6 bases and the J gene lost 9 bases, with 15 bases spanning the gap. Germline assignment: CDR1 MNHEY and CDR2 SMNVEV (reference sequence). For the CDR3, the DNA is TGTGCCAGCAGGCCCCCTAAGGGGTTTTCACCCCTCCACTTT. Translated, it gives CASRPPKGFSPLHF.

There are many counts of this clonotype. This rearrangement joins TRBV3-1 to TRBJ1-6; no firm D call. The CDR3 consists of 15 residues. CDR1 and CDR2 from the germline V gene are LGHDT and YNNKEL (reference sequence). Deletions cut 4 bases from V and 0 bases from J, with 7 bases between. CDR3 protein: CASSPRGSYNSPLHF. The CDR3, as DNA: TGTGCCAGCAGCCCGCGAGGCTCCTATAATTCACCCCTCCACTTT.

At least ten counts were recorded for this clonotype. This chain uses TRBV7-2 with TRBJ1-3; 9 nucleotides match TRBD1. CDR1 SGHTA and CDR2 FQGNSA come from the germline V gene. CDR3 length: 16 amino acids. The junction had 5 bases not matched to a gene; V was cut back by 5 bases and J by 0 bases. The CDR3 coding sequence is TGTGCCAGCAGCCGGGACAGGGCTTACTCTGGAAACACCATATATTTT. Translated: CASSRDRAYSGNTIYF. Combining the CDR3 with reference TRBV7-2 and TRBJ1-3 gives the whole variable domain GAGVSQSPSNKVTEKGKDVELRCDPISGHTALYWYRQSLGQGLEFLIYFQGNSAPDKSGLPSDRFSAERTGGSVSTLTIQRTQQEDSAVYLCASSRDRAYSGNTIYFGEGSWLTVV.

This chain links TRBV29-1 with TRBJ1-2; tentatively, D is TRBD1 (6 bases). Germline loops: CDR1 SQVTM, CDR2 ANQGSEA. V was trimmed by 4 bases and J by 4 bases, leaving 10 bases between them. The CDR3 extends over 12 amino acids. The CDR3 DNA sequence: TGCAGCGTTGTGGACAGCTTCTATGGCTACACCTTC. The encoded protein is CSVVDSFYGYTF.

In this sample, this clonotype turned up many times. The genes are TRBV27 and TRBJ2-3; D possibly corresponds to TRBD2 (5 bases). Germline V gives CDR1 MNHEY, CDR2 SMNVEV (reference sequence). The V end was cut by 3 bases, the J end by 10 bases, with 14 bases between. The CDR3 has 13 amino acids. As DNA, the CDR3 is TGTGCCAGCAGTTTCCGGCAGAGCGGCCCGCAGTATTTT. Residues: CASSFRQSGPQYF.

The sample holds many counts of this clonotype. The chain joins TRBV7-2 to TRBJ1-3; D not certain. Trimming removed 5 bases at V and 4 bases at J, with 9 bases between. Per germline, CDR1 SGHTA and CDR2 FQGNSA. This CDR3 region has 13 residues. Written as DNA, the CDR3 is TGTGCCAGCAGCACCGCGCCGGGAAACACCATATATTTT. Protein sequence: CASSTAPGNTIYF. Drawing the rest from reference TRBV7-2 and TRBJ1-3, the complete variable domain is GAGVSQSPSNKVTEKGKDVELRCDPISGHTALYWYRQSLGQGLEFLIYFQGNSAPDKSGLPSDRFSAERTGGSVSTLTIQRTQQEDSAVYLCASSTAPGNTIYFGEGSWLTVV.

V gene TRBV20-1 combines with J gene TRBJ2-5; 13 nucleotides match TRBD2. With 5 bases clipped from V and 5 bases from J, the junction kept 8 bases outside the gene matches. CDR1 DFQATT and CDR2 SNEGSKA come from the germline V gene (reference sequence). The CDR3 extends over 15 amino acids. The CDR3 region has the DNA TGCAGTGCTCCCGGACTAGCGGGAGTATGGGAGACCCAGTACTTC. It codes for CSAPGLAGVWETQYF.

The table lists this clonotype with many counts. The chain couples TRBV28 to TRBJ2-7; 7 bases line up with TRBD1. Germline lookup yields CDR1 MDHEN and CDR2 SYDVKM. V dropped 6 bases and J dropped 3; count of bases not matched to a gene: 11. The CDR3 length is 15 residues. The CDR3 nucleotides are TGTGCCAGCAGCCAGTCCGGGACAGCCGTCTACGAGCAGTACTTC. This sequence encodes CASSQSGTAVYEQYF.

This clonotype was detected many times. The rearrangement uses TRBV7-2 and TRBJ1-2; D possibly corresponds to TRBD1 (5 bases). The V end lost 5 bases, the J end lost 10 bases, and 14 bases lay between the germline ends. The CDR3 is 12 amino acids. Germline CDR1 is SGHTA and CDR2 is FQGNSA. CDR3 DNA: TGTGCCAGCAGCCCGCGGACACAAGTCTACACCTTC. Translation: CASSPRTQVYTF.